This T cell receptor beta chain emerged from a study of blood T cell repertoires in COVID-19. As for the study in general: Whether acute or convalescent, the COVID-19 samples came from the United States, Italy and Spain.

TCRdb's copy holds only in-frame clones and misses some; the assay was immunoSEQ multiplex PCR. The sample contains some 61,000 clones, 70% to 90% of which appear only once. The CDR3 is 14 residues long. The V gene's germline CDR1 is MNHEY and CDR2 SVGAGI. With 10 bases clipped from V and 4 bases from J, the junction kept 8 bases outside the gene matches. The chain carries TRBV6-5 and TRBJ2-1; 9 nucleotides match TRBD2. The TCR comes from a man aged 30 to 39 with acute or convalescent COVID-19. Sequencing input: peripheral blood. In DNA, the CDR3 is TGTGCCACCCGACTAGCGGCCCGATACAATGAGCAGTTCTTC. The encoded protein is CATRLAARYNEQFF.